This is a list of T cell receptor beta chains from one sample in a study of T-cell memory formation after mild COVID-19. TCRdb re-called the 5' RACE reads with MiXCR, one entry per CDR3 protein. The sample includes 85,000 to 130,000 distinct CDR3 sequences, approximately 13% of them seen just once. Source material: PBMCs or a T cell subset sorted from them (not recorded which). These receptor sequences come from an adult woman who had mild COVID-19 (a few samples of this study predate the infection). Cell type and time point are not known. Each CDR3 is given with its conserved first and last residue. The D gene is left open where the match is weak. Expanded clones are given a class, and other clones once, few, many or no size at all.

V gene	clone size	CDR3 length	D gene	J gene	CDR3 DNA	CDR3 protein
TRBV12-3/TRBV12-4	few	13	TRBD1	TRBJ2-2	TGTGCCAGCAGTATGGGACAGCCCGGGGAGCTGTTTTTT	CASSMGQPGELFF
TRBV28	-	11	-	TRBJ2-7	TGTGCCAGCAGTTTGAGGTACGAGCAGTACTTC	CASSLRYEQYF
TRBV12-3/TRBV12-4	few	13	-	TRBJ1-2	TGTGCCAGCAGCCCGACACTGATTAGGGGCTACACCTTC	CASSPTLIRGYTF
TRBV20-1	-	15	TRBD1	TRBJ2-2	TGCAGTGCAGAAATACAGGGGCCGAACACCGGGGAGCTGTTTTTT	CSAEIQGPNTGELFF
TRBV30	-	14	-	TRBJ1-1	TGTGCCTGGAGTAGGGGGATCTGGGGCACTGAAGCTTTCTTT	CAWSRGIWGTEAFF
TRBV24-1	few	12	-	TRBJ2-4	TGTGCCACCAGTGATTTGCAGGACATTCAGTACTTC	CATSDLQDIQYF
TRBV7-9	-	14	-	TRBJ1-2	TGTGCCAGCAGCCCTTGGACGGATTACTATGGCTACACCTTC	CASSPWTDYYGYTF
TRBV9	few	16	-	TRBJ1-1	TGTGCCAGCAGCCCCGGAGGACTCCAGGGGAACACTGAAGCTTTCTTT	CASSPGGLQGNTEAFF
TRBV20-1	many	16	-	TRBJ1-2	TGCAGTGCACAACCGTACGTAGGACAGAGCCACTATGGCTACACCTTC	CSAQPYVGQSHYGYTF
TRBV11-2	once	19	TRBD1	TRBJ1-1	TGTGCCAGCAGCCTGATAAGTTCCAGGGGGGAAGGAATGAACACTGAAGCTTTCTTT	CASSLISSRGEGMNTEAFF
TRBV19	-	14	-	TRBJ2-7	TGTGCCAGTAGTATAAGGGTGGAGGGCTACGAGCAGTACTTC	CASSIRVEGYEQYF
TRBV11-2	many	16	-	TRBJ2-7	TGTGCCAGCAGAGACCTAACGGGTGGCGGGAACTACGAGCAGTACTTC	CASRDLTGGGNYEQYF
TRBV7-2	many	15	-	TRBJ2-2	TGTGCCAGCAGCAGGGGACCTTACAACACCGGGGAGCTGTTTTTT	CASSRGPYNTGELFF
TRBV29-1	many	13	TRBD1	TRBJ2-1	TGCAGCGTTACAGGACAGGGGGCTGGGGAGCAGTTCTTC	CSVTGQGAGEQFF
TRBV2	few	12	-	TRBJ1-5	TGTGCCAGCAGTGTGGAGAATCAGCCCCAGCATTTT	CASSVENQPQHF
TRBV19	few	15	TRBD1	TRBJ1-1	TGTGCCAGTAGTAACACAGGGGGCGCGGGTACTGAAGCTTTCTTT	CASSNTGGAGTEAFF
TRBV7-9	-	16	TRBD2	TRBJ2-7	TGTGCCAGCAGCCAGGGACTAGCGCGAAAATCCTACGAGCAGTACTTC	CASSQGLARKSYEQYF
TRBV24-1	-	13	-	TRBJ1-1	TGTGCCACCAGTGGGCCGTCAAACACTGAAGCTTTCTTT	CATSGPSNTEAFF